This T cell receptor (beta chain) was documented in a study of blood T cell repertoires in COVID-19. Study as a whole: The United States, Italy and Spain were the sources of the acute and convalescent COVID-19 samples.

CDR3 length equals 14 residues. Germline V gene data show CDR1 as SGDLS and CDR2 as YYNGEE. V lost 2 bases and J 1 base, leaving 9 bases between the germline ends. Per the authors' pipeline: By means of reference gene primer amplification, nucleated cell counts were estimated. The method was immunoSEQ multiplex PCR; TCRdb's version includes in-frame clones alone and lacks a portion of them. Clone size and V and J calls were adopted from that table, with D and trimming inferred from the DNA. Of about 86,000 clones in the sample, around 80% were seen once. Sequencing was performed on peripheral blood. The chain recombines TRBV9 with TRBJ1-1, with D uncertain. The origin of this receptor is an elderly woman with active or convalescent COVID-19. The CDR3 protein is CASSVEVGNTEAFF. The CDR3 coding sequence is TGTGCCAGCAGCGTCGAGGTAGGGAACACTGAAGCTTTCTTT.